A selection of T cell receptor beta chains follows, all from one sample in a study of T cell responses to AZD1222 COVID-19 vaccine. Only in-frame clones appear in the TCRdb table, and some are missing; sequencing was by immunoSEQ multiplex PCR. The sample contains 100,000 to 150,000 clones, about 90% of which appear only once. The starting material was peripheral blood, obtained on day 0 of AZD1222 vaccination. The origin of the receptors is an adult in good health. CDR3s leave out the opening cysteine and the closing phenylalanine or tryptophan. Only part of the rows carry a size: once, few, many, or a class if the clone is expanded.

V gene	J gene	clone size	CDR3 protein
TRBV5-1	TRBJ1-6	NA	ASSLGAGRNNSPLH
TRBV2	TRBJ2-7	NA	ASSEDLAAYEQY
TRBV9	TRBJ1-1	NA	ASSVGTGITEAF
TRBV11-3	TRBJ2-3	once	ASSLETSGRWPDTQY
TRBV7-3	TRBJ2-2	NA	ASSLTPRNTGELF
TRBV12-3/TRBV12-4	TRBJ2-7	NA	ASSRTGFNEQY
TRBV27	TRBJ1-4	NA	ASSLSRTNEKLF
TRBV24-1	TRBJ2-7	NA	ATSETGTGLFEQY
TRBV19	TRBJ1-2	NA	ASSRGQGIHGYT
TRBV5-1	TRBJ2-3	NA	ASSLGTSGRNTDTQY
TRBV19	TRBJ2-7	NA	ASSTSPGLGSYEQY
TRBV6-2/TRBV6-3	TRBJ2-7	NA	ASSFSYEQY
TRBV29-1	TRBJ1-2	NA	SVADSDLNYGYT